The T cell receptor (beta chain) under discussion was sequenced for a study of technical replicates of blood from a few donors. CDR3 length: 12 residues. The germline CDR1 and CDR2 sequences are LNHDA and SQIVND (reference sequence). V was trimmed by 6 bases and J by 7 bases, leaving 12 bases between them. Assay: immunoSEQ multiplex PCR; the TCRdb copy retains only in-frame clones and omits some. Here the sample spans about 73,000 clones, 90% being singletons. This sequence joins TRBV19 and TRBJ1-2, with D possibly matching TRBD1 (5 bases). The receptor was derived from a human donor in good health. Some clones in this sample may be carry-over from other donors' samples. Specimen: PBMCs. The CDR3 protein is CASSQTERGYTF. DNA of the CDR3: TGTGCCAGTAGCCAGACAGAACGTGGCTACACCTTC.